In this sample, the clone carrying this T cell receptor (beta chain) turned up a few times. Its antigen is undetermined. This specimen comes from a study of a mutant IDH1 vaccine in newly diagnosed glioma. TCRdb keeps only in-frame clones here, not all; method: immunoSEQ multiplex PCR. Of about 56,000 clones listed, 60% to 80% were seen once; the top ten hold 5.3%. Indicated time point: week 47, end of study. In every dose of vaccine, 300 ug of mutant IDH1 20-mer peptide was given alongside topical imiquimod. Germline V gene data show CDR1 as SEHNR and CDR2 as FQNEAQ (reference sequence). CDR3 length equals 12 residues. Deletions cut 5 bases from V and 8 bases from J, with 10 bases between.

The receptor's source is a man in his fifties or sixties with glioma. Sequencing was performed on PBMCs, taken from a glioma patient whose treatment included an IDH1 peptide vaccine. V and J are TRBV7-9 and TRBJ2-1; D gene unclear. The CDR3 sequence is CASSVDLDEQFF. DNA of the CDR3: TGTGCCAGCAGCGTAGACCTGGATGAGCAGTTCTTC.